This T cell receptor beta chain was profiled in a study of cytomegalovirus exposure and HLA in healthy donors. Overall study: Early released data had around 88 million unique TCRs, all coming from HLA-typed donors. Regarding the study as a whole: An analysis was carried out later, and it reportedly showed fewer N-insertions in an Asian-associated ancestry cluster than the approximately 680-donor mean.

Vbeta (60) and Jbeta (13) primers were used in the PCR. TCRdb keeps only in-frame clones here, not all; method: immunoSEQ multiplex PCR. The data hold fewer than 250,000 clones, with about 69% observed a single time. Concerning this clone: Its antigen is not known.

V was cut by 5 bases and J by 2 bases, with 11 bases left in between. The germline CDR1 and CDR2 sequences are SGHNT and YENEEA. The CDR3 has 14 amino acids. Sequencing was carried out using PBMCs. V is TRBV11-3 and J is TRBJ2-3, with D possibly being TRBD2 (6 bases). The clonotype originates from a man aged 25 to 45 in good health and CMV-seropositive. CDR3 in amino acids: CASSPGLPTDTQYF. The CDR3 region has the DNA TGTGCCAGCAGCCCAGGACTACCCACAGATACGCAGTATTTT.